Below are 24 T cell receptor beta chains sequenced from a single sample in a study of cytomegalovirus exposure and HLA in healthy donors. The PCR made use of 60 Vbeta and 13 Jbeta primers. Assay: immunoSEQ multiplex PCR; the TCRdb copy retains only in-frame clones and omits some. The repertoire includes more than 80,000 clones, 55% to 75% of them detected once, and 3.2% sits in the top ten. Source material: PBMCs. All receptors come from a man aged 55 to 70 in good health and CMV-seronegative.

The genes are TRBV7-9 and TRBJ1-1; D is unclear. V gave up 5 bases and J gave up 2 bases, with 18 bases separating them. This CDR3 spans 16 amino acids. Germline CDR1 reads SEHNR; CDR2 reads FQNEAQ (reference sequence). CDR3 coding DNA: TGTGCCAGCAGCCGACGGGGATTGAGGAGTAACACTGAAGCTTTCTTT. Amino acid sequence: CASSRRGLRSNTEAFF.

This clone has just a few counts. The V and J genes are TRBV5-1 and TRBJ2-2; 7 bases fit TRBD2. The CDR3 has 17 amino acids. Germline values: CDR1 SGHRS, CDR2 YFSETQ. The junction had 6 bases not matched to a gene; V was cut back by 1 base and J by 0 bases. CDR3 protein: CASSLMAGVANTGELFF. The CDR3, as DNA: TGCGCCAGCAGCTTGATGGCGGGAGTCGCGAACACCGGGGAGCTGTTTTTT. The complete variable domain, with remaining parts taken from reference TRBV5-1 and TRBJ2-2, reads KAGVTQTPRYLIKTRGQQVTLSCSPISGHRSVSWYQQTPGQGLQFLFEYFSETQRNKGNFPGRFSGRQFSNSRSEMNVSTLELGDSALYLCASSLMAGVANTGELFFGEGSRLTVL.

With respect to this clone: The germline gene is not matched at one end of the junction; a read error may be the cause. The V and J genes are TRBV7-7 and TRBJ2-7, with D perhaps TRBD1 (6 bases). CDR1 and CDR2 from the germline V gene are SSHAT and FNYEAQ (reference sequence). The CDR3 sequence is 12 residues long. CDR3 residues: CASSPATGEQYF. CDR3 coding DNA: TGTGCTAGCAGCCCAGCGACAGGAGAGCAGTACTTC.

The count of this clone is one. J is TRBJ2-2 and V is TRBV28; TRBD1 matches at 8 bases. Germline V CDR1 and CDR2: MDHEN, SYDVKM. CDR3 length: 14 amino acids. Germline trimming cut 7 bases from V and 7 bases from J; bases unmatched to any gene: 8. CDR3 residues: CASNRQGRIGELFF. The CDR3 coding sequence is TGTGCCAGCAACCGACAGGGGAGAATCGGGGAGCTGTTTTTT.

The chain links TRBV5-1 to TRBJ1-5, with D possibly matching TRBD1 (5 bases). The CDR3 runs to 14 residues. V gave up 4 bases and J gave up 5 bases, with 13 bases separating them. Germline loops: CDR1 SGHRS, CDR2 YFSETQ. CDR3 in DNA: TGCGCCAGCAGCCCGTCGGGGGATTATCAGCCCCAGCATTTT. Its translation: CASSPSGDYQPQHF.

The CDR3 DNA reads as TGTGCCAGCAGTTTTAATGCGGGGGGACCTTACGAGCAGTACTTC. Protein sequence: CASSFNAGGPYEQYF. V usage is TRBV27 and J usage is TRBJ2-7, with TRBD2 matching 8 bases. CDR1 is MNHEY and CDR2 is SMNVEV in the germline V gene (reference sequence). Trimming removed 3 bases from V and 4 bases from J; junction bases left unmatched: 8. The CDR3 is 15 amino acids.

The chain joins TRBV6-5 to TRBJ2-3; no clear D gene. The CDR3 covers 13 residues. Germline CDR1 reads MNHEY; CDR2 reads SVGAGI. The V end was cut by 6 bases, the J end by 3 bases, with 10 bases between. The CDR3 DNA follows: TGTGCCAGCAGGCCCTCGGGTACAGATACGCAGTATTTT. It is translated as CASRPSGTDTQYF.

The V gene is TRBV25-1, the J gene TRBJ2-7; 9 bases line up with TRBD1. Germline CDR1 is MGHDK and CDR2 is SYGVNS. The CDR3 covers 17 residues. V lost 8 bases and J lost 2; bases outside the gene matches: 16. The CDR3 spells CASALTGGSAGTYEQYF. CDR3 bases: TGTGCCAGCGCTCTGACAGGGGGGTCCGCGGGGACCTACGAGCAGTACTTC.

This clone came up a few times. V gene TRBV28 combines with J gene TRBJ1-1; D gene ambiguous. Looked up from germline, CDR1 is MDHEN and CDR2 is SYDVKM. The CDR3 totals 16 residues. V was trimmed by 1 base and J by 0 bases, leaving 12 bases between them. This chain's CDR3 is CASSLLSGTLNTEAFF. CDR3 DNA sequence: TGTGCCAGCAGTTTATTGTCAGGTACTCTGAACACTGAAGCTTTCTTT.

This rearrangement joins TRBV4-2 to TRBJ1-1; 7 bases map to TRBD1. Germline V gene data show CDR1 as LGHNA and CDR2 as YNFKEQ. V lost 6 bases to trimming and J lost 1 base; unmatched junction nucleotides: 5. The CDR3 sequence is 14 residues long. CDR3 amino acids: CASSWDRANTEAFF. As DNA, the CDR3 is TGTGCCAGCAGTTGGGACAGAGCGAACACTGAAGCTTTCTTT.

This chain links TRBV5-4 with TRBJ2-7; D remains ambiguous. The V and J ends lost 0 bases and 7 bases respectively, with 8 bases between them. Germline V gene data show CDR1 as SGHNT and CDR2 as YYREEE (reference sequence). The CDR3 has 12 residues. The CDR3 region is CASSLVPTEQYF. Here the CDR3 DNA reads TGTGCCAGCAGCTTGGTTCCTACTGAGCAGTACTTC.

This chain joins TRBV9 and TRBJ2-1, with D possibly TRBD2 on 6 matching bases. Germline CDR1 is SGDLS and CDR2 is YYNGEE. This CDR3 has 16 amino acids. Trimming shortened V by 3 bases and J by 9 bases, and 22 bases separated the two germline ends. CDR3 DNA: TGTGCCAGCAGCGCCGGGACTCCGCCCCTACATGGTGAGCAGTTCTTC. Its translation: CASSAGTPPLHGEQFF.

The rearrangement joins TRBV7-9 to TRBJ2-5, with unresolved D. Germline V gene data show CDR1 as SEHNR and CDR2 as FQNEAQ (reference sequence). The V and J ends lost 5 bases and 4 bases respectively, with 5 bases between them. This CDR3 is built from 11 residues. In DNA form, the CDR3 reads TGTGCCAGCAGCCCTTTAGAGACCCAGTACTTC. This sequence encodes CASSPLETQYF. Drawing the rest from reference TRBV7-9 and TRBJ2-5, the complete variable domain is DTGVSQNPRHKITKRGQNVTFRCDPISEHNRLYWYRQTLGQGPEFLTYFQNEAQLEKSRLLSDRFSAERPKGSFSTLEIQRTEQGDSAMYLCASSPLETQYFGPGTRLLVL.

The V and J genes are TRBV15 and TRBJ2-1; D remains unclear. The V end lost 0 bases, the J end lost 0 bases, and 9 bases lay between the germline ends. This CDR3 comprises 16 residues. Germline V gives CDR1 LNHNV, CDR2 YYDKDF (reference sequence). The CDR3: CATSRDPGFSYNEQFF. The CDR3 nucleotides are TGTGCCACCAGCAGAGATCCGGGTTTCTCCTACAATGAGCAGTTCTTC. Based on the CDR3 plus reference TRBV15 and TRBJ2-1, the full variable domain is DAMVIQNPRYQVTQFGKPVTLSCSQTLNHNVMYWYQQKSSQAPKLLFHYYDKDFNNEADTPDNFQSRRPNTSFCFLDIRSPGLGDTAMYLCATSRDPGFSYNEQFFGPGTRLTVL.

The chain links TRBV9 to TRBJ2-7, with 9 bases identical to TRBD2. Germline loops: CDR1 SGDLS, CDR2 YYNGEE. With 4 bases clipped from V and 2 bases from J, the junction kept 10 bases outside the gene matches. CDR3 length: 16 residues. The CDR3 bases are TGTGCCAGCAGCCGGCTCTGGACTAGCGAGACCTACGAGCAGTACTTC. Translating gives CASSRLWTSETYEQYF.

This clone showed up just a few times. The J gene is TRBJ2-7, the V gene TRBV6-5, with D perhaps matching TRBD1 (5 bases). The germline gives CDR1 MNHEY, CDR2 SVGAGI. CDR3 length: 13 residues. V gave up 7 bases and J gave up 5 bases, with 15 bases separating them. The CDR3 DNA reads TGTGCCAGCACCCCCAGGCCAGGGAACGAGCAGTACTTC. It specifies CASTPRPGNEQYF.

The CDR3 reads CAIRGQGEQPQHF. The CDR3 DNA reads as TGTGCCATCAGGGGACAGGGAGAGCAGCCCCAGCATTTT. The J gene is TRBJ1-5, the V gene TRBV10-3; 9 bases align to TRBD1. The V and J ends lost 6 bases and 7 bases, in that order; junction bases with no gene match: 4. Germline V gene sequence: CDR1 ENHRY, CDR2 SYGVKD. This CDR3 has 13 residues.

The CDR3 nucleotides are TGTGCCAGCAGCTCAAACGGGAGCCCAGATACGCAGTATTTT. Translating it yields CASSSNGSPDTQYF. The chain employs TRBV11-3 and TRBJ2-3; possible D gene TRBD2, 6 bases. This CDR3 spans 14 amino acids. Trimming removed 4 bases at V and 4 bases at J, with 12 bases between. Germline CDR1 is SGHNT and CDR2 is YENEEA.

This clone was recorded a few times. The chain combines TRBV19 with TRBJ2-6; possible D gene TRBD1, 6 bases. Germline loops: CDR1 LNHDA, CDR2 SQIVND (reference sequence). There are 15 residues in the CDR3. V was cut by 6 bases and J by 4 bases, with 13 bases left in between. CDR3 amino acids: CASSTGNAGANVLTF. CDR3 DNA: TGTGCCAGTAGCACAGGGAATGCCGGGGCCAACGTCCTGACTTTC.

The CDR3: CATSIPWGQGAVNTGELFF. DNA of the CDR3: TGTGCCACCAGCATCCCATGGGGACAGGGGGCTGTTAACACCGGGGAGCTGTTTTTT. The chain is built from TRBV15 and TRBJ2-2, with 12 bases fitting TRBD1. The ends lost 4 bases at V and 2 bases at J; junction bases unmatched: 11. Germline V CDR1 and CDR2: LNHNV, YYDKDF (reference sequence). CDR3 length equals 19 residues. The whole variable domain, filled in from reference TRBV15 and TRBJ2-2, reads DAMVIQNPRYQVTQFGKPVTLSCSQTLNHNVMYWYQQKSSQAPKLLFHYYDKDFNNEADTPDNFQSRRPNTSFCFLDIRSPGLGDTAMYLCATSIPWGQGAVNTGELFFGEGSRLTVL.

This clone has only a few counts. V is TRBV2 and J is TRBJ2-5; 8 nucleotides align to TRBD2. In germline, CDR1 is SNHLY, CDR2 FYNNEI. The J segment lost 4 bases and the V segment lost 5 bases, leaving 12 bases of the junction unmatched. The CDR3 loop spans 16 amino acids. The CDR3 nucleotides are TGTGCCAGCAGTAACCAGCAAGCGGGGGTGATAGAGACCCAGTACTTC. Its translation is CASSNQQAGVIETQYF.

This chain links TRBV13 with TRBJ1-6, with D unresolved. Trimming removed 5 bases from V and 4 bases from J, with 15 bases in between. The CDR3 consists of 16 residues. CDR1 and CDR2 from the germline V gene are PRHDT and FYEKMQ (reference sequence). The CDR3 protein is CASSSEGARYNSPLHF. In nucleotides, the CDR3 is TGTGCCAGCAGCAGCGAAGGTGCTCGTTATAATTCACCCCTCCACTTT. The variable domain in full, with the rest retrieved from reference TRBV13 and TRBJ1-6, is AAGVIQSPRHLIKEKRETATLKCYPIPRHDTVYWYQQGPGQDPQFLISFYEKMQSDKGSIPDRFSAQQFSDYHSELNMSSLELGDSALYFCASSSEGARYNSPLHFGNGTRLTVT.

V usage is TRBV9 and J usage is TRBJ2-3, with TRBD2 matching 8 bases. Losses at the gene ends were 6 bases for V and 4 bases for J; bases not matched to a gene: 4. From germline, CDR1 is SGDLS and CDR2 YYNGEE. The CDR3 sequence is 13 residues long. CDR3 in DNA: TGTGCCAGCAACAGCGGGAGAGCAGATACGCAGTATTTT. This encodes CASNSGRADTQYF.

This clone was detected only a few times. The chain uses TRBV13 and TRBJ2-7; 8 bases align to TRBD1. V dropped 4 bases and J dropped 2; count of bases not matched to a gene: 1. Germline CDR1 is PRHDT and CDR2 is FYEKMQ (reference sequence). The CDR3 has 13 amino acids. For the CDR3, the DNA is TGTGCCAGCAGCTCCAGGGGGCCCTACGAGCAGTACTTC. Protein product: CASSSRGPYEQYF.